This T cell receptor (beta chain) was profiled in a study of shared clonotypes between healthy human individuals. Study at large: Each donor contributed plates that comprised three CD4 naive, three CD4 memory, two CD8 naive and one CD8 memory.

In the source study's methods: Junction-only sequences without quality scores came from ImmunoSEQ, so filtering differed. TCRdb's copy holds only in-frame clones and misses some; the assay was immunoSEQ multiplex PCR. D and trimming come from the DNA, and the V and J calls and clone size come from that table. Among some 1,100,000 clones listed, approximately 78% were seen once. Germline CDR1 reads MDHEN; CDR2 reads SYDVKM. The CDR3 runs 14 residues. Trimming removed 7 bases at V and 4 bases at J, with 13 bases between. The clonotype was recovered from a man between 18 and 29 years old in good health. Some clones in this sample may be carry-over from other donors' samples. J is TRBJ2-2 and V is TRBV28; D may be TRBD1 (6 bases). Material: memory CD4+ T cells from PBMCs. The subset: CD45RA-negative fraction. CDR3 sequence reads: CASTTGPSTGELFF. The CDR3 bases are TGTGCCAGCACAACAGGGCCGAGCACCGGGGAGCTGTTTTTT.